Listed below are T cell receptor beta chains from one sample, sequenced in a study of Ad26.COV2.S vaccination and SARS-CoV-2 variants. The method was immunoSEQ multiplex PCR; TCRdb's version includes in-frame clones alone and lacks a portion of them. The sample includes nearly 400,000 clones, 89% seen only once; the top ten take under 2%. Sequencing was performed on peripheral blood, taken in a trial of Ad26.COV2.S vaccine versus placebo. Source of these receptors: a person between 18 and 65 years old who received the Ad26.COV2.S COVID-19 vaccine or a placebo. Both conserved end residues are part of each CDR3. Each record gives: clone size, J gene, V gene, D gene, CDR3 protein, CDR3 DNA. The D gene is left open where the match is weak. The size field is filled for only some rows; it gives once, few, many or a size class.

- TRBJ2-4 TRBV7-3 - CASSPQGGQNIQYF TGTGCCAGCAGCCCCCAGGGGGGCCAAAACATTCAGTACTTC
- TRBJ1-1 TRBV18 - CASSPDGNTEAFF TGTGCCAGCTCACCGGACGGGAACACTGAAGCTTTCTTT
few TRBJ1-5 TRBV10-3 TRBD1 CAISESRDSYQPQHF TGTGCCATCAGTGAGTCGAGGGACAGCTATCAGCCCCAGCATTTT
- TRBJ2-3 TRBV5-1 - CASRLPGGTDTQYF TGCGCCAGCAGATTGCCGGGAGGCACAGATACGCAGTATTTT
- TRBJ2-4 TRBV5-4 TRBD1 CASSPSPTQGAKNIQYF TGTGCCAGCAGCCCGAGCCCGACTCAGGGGGCGAAAAACATTCAGTACTTC
- TRBJ1-3 TRBV5-4 - CASSLAGPPGNTIYF TGTGCCAGCAGCTTGGCGGGGCCTCCTGGAAACACCATATATTTT
- TRBJ1-5 TRBV7-8 - CASSRQGSQPQHF TGTGCCAGCAGTCGTCAGGGGTCTCAGCCCCAGCATTTT
- TRBJ2-7 TRBV6-5 TRBD2 CASSYAGGPYEQYF TGTGCCAGCAGTTACGCGGGAGGGCCCTACGAGCAGTACTTC
once TRBJ2-1 TRBV4-1 TRBD2 CASSHPIAGSSYNEQFF TGCGCCAGCAGCCACCCTATAGCGGGAAGCTCCTACAATGAGCAGTTCTTC
- TRBJ2-1 TRBV9 - CASSADPYNEQFF TGTGCCAGCAGCGCGGACCCGTACAATGAGCAGTTCTTC
few TRBJ1-5 TRBV28 - CASSPHQGTPSNQPQHF TGTGCCAGCAGTCCCCACCAAGGGACACCTAGCAATCAGCCCCAGCATTTT
once TRBJ1-1 TRBV10-3 - CAISAGGRGEMNTEAFF TGTGCCATCAGTGCCGGGGGCCGCGGGGAAATGAACACTGAAGCTTTCTTT
- TRBJ2-7 TRBV7-9 - CASSLAHRVTYEQYF TGTGCCAGCAGCTTAGCGCACAGGGTCACCTACGAGCAGTACTTC
- TRBJ2-7 TRBV28 TRBD1 CASRTPGQGSYEQYF TGTGCCAGCAGGACTCCGGGACAGGGCTCCTACGAGCAGTACTTC
- TRBJ1-2 TRBV5-1 TRBD1 CASSWGDRQSHNYGYTF TGCGCCAGCAGCTGGGGGGACAGGCAAAGTCATAACTATGGCTACACCTTC
- TRBJ2-1 TRBV12-3/TRBV12-4 TRBD1 CASSPGQSEQFF TGTGCCAGCAGTCCGGGACAGAGCGAGCAGTTCTTC
- TRBJ2-6 TRBV18 - CASSPPVPGARSGANVLTF TGTGCCAGCTCACCACCGGTCCCGGGGGCGCGCTCTGGGGCCAACGTCCTGACTTTC
- TRBJ1-2 TRBV10-3 - CAISVDTSNYGYTF TGTGCCATCAGTGTAGACACCTCTAACTATGGCTACACCTTC
once TRBJ2-2 TRBV30 TRBD2 CAWSVLAPGGIMAGELFF TGTGCCTGGAGTGTACTGGCCCCGGGAGGGATCATGGCCGGGGAGCTGTTTTTT
- TRBJ1-2 TRBV28 TRBD1 CASTINRGHGYTF TGTGCCAGCACGATTAACAGGGGGCACGGCTACACCTTC
- TRBJ2-5 TRBV24-1 - CATSDLQHQETQYF TGTGCCACCAGTGATTTGCAACACCAAGAGACCCAGTACTTC
- TRBJ2-7 TRBV15 - CATSRATLGQFRYEQYF TGTGCCACCAGCAGAGCCACGCTTGGACAGTTTAGGTACGAGCAGTACTTC
- TRBJ2-3 TRBV4-3 - CASSQDRTPVTDTQYF TGCGCCAGCAGCCAAGATAGAACTCCAGTTACAGATACGCAGTATTTT
- TRBJ2-3 TRBV11-1 TRBD1 CASSPRTGLDTQYF TGTGCCAGCAGCCCCCGGACAGGGCTAGATACGCAGTATTTT
once TRBJ2-2 TRBV3-1/TRBV3-2 - CASSQGPGELFF TGTGCCAGCAGCCAAGGTCCCGGGGAGCTGTTTTTT
- TRBJ2-6 TRBV2 - CASSLDSLSGANVLTF TGTGCCAGCAGTTTAGACAGCCTCTCTGGGGCCAACGTCCTGACTTTC
- TRBJ2-5 TRBV7-2 - CASSWGPRETQYF TGTGCCAGCAGCTGGGGCCCGAGGGAGACCCAGTACTTC
- TRBJ2-7 TRBV2 - CASKPALYEQYF TGTGCCAGCAAACCTGCCCTCTACGAGCAGTACTTC
- TRBJ2-7 TRBV10-3 TRBD1 CAISQGQGAYEQYF TGTGCCATCTCCCAAGGACAGGGGGCCTACGAGCAGTACTTC
- TRBJ1-2 TRBV7-2 - CASSLVSSGDGYTF TGTGCCAGCAGCTTAGTATCGTCAGGGGATGGCTACACCTTC
- TRBJ2-7 TRBV14 - CASSPGFGSVYEQYF TGTGCCAGCAGCCCCGGTTTCGGGAGTGTGTACGAGCAGTACTTC
- TRBJ2-1 TRBV10-2 - CASSEGYNEQFF TGCGCCAGCAGTGAGGGGTACAATGAGCAGTTCTTC
- TRBJ2-1 TRBV27 - CASTPRRDANNEQFF TGTGCCAGCACCCCTCGCCGGGACGCCAACAATGAGCAGTTCTTC
- TRBJ1-1 TRBV15 TRBD1 CATSRDPRGMNTEAFF TGTGCCACCAGCAGAGATCCCAGGGGGATGAACACTGAAGCTTTCTTT
- TRBJ2-1 TRBV19 - CASSMGPPTVEQFF TGTGCCAGTAGTATGGGTCCCCCTACTGTGGAGCAGTTCTTC
once TRBJ1-1 TRBV29-1 - CSAQQRGSAEAFF TGCAGCGCCCAACAACGGGGGTCGGCTGAAGCTTTCTTT
- TRBJ1-2 TRBV11-2 - CASSLDNRVHYGYTF TGTGCCAGCAGCTTAGATAACAGGGTGCACTATGGCTACACCTTC
- TRBJ2-1 TRBV30 TRBD1 CAWSKTGGNEQFF TGTGCCTGGAGTAAGACAGGGGGCAATGAGCAGTTCTTC
few TRBJ2-5 TRBV18 TRBD1 CASSPQGAQGETQYF TGTGCCAGCTCACCACAGGGGGCGCAGGGGGAGACCCAGTACTTC